This TCR beta chain was identified in a study of T cells after yellow fever vaccination. CDR1 is MDHEN and CDR2 is SYDVKM in the germline V gene. The CDR3 spans 13 residues. V lost 2 bases, J lost 8 bases, and 10 bases lay in between. TCRdb ran MiXCR on the 5' RACE reads and lists one entry per CDR3 protein. Among about 630,000 distinct CDR3 sequences listed, roughly 12% were seen once. The chain couples TRBV28 to TRBJ2-1, with D possibly TRBD1 on 6 matching bases. The sequencing here drew on PBMCs, taken on the day of the yellow fever booster vaccination. This clonotype was sampled from a man aged 30-40 years who received the YFV17D yellow fever vaccine. CDR3 sequence (DNA): TGTGCCAGCAGTTTAAAGCAGGGGTATGAGCAGTTCTTC. Translating it yields CASSLKQGYEQFF.